Listed below are T cell receptor beta chains from one sample, sequenced in a study of Ad26.COV2.S vaccination and SARS-CoV-2 variants. Assay: immunoSEQ multiplex PCR; the TCRdb copy retains only in-frame clones and omits some. This sample has 500,000 or so clones, with roughly nine tenths found just once. This sample comprised peripheral blood, obtained in a trial of Ad26.COV2.S vaccine versus placebo. Receptor source: a person aged 18-60 years who received the Ad26.COV2.S COVID-19 vaccine or a placebo. Each CDR3 is given with its conserved first and last residue. Each record gives: CDR3 DNA, CDR3 protein, J gene, clone size, D gene, V gene. A D gene is named only where the DNA matches it firmly. Clone size appears in some rows only: once, few, many, or a class for an expanded clone.

TGTGCCAGCAGCCCCGCTGGGGGCGGCTATGGCTACACCTTC CASSPAGGGYGYTF TRBJ1-2 - - TRBV11-2
TGTGCCATCAGTGCTGGCGGAGGGGGTTCCTACGAGCAGTACTTC CAISAGGGGSYEQYF TRBJ2-7 - - TRBV10-3
TGTGCCAGCAGCCCGAAAGGGACCAGGGGCTCTAATGAAAAACTGTTTTTT CASSPKGTRGSNEKLFF TRBJ1-4 - - TRBV4-2
TGTGCCAGCAGCCGCGGGACTAACACTGAAGCTTTCTTT CASSRGTNTEAFF TRBJ1-1 few - TRBV3-1/TRBV3-2
TGTGCCAGCAGTCCCAGACAGGGCTATGGCTACACCTTC CASSPRQGYGYTF TRBJ1-2 few TRBD1 TRBV27
TGTGCCAGCAGCTTAGGTAACACCGTGGGCTACACCTTC CASSLGNTVGYTF TRBJ1-2 - - TRBV7-9
TGTGCCAGCAGCCTTCCTGGACAGGGGGGAGAAGCTTTCTTT CASSLPGQGGEAFF TRBJ1-1 once TRBD1 TRBV3-1/TRBV3-2
TGCGCCAGCAGCTGGAAGGGGGCAGATTCACCCCTCCACTTT CASSWKGADSPLHF TRBJ1-6 - TRBD1 TRBV5-1
TGTGCCAGCAGTTCCACAAGAAATCAGCCCCAGCATTTT CASSSTRNQPQHF TRBJ1-5 - - TRBV28
TGTGCCAGCAGCTTAGGGAGGGCGGCTAATGAAAAACTGTTTTTT CASSLGRAANEKLFF TRBJ1-4 - - TRBV5-8
TGCAGCGTAGCGGAAGGGACAGGGTCCTACGAGCAGTACTTC CSVAEGTGSYEQYF TRBJ2-7 - TRBD1 TRBV29-1
TGCGCCAGCAGGGACACTTTCAGGGGGCGACGCACTGAAGCTTTCTTT CASRDTFRGRRTEAFF TRBJ1-1 - TRBD1 TRBV5-1
TGTGCCAGCAGTTTCCGCGCGGCCTACGAGCAGTACTTC CASSFRAAYEQYF TRBJ2-7 - - TRBV12-3/TRBV12-4
TGTGCCAGCAGCGGGGTCGGGGCAGATACGCAGTATTTT CASSGVGADTQYF TRBJ2-3 - - TRBV5-4
TGTGCCAGCAGCTTAGATAGGTACGAGCAGTACTTC CASSLDRYEQYF TRBJ2-7 - - TRBV11-2
TGTGCCAGCAGCGCCCTATCCGGGGAGCTGTTTTTT CASSALSGELFF TRBJ2-2 - - TRBV9
TGTGCCAGCAGCTTAGGACAGGGCCGGAGCGCAGATACGCAGTATTTT CASSLGQGRSADTQYF TRBJ2-3 - TRBD1 TRBV7-8